Listed below are T cell receptor beta chains from one sample, sequenced in a study of T cell responses to AZD1222 COVID-19 vaccine. This table comes from immunoSEQ multiplex PCR, and its TCRdb copy is limited to in-frame clones, with some not included. The repertoire includes 70,000 or so clones, around 86% of them detected once, and about 25% sits in the top ten. The specimen comprised peripheral blood, sampled on day 0 of AZD1222 vaccination. The origin of the receptors is an adult in good health. Both conserved end residues are part of each CDR3. The order of the fields is V gene, clone size, J gene, D gene, CDR3 protein, CDR3 DNA. D genes are given only for firm matches. Size tells how often a clone was seen (once, few, many) or the class of an expanded clone, and some rows leave it out.

V: TRBV5-6
size: -
J: TRBJ1-3
D: -
CDR3: CASSLFGRWTEFSGNTIYF
DNA: TGTGCCAGCAGTCTATTCGGGAGATGGACAGAATTCTCTGGAAACACCATATATTTT

V: TRBV11-1
size: once
J: TRBJ2-7
D: -
CDR3: CASSLGIGYEQYF
DNA: TGTGCCAGCAGCTTAGGAATCGGATACGAGCAGTACTTC

V: TRBV27
size: -
J: TRBJ1-6
D: -
CDR3: CASSPKDTNSPLHF
DNA: TGTGCCAGCAGTCCTAAGGACACTAATTCACCCCTCCACTTT

V: TRBV28
size: -
J: TRBJ1-2
D: -
CDR3: CASKRGVYGYTF
DNA: TGTGCCAGCAAACGGGGGGTCTATGGCTACACCTTC

V: TRBV5-1
size: -
J: TRBJ2-5
D: TRBD1
CDR3: CASSSGQGRETQYF
DNA: TGCGCCAGCAGCTCCGGACAGGGGAGGGAGACCCAGTACTTC

V: TRBV5-6
size: -
J: TRBJ2-2
D: -
CDR3: CASSFRTVGELFF
DNA: TGTGCCAGCAGCTTTCGGACGGTCGGGGAGCTGTTTTTT

V: TRBV29-1
size: few
J: TRBJ1-1
D: TRBD1
CDR3: CSVAGGKKDTEAFF
DNA: TGCAGCGTCGCAGGGGGCAAGAAGGATACTGAAGCTTTCTTT

V: TRBV27
size: few
J: TRBJ2-2
D: -
CDR3: CASSFAGWANTGELFF
DNA: TGTGCCAGCAGTTTCGCAGGGTGGGCGAACACCGGGGAGCTGTTTTTT

V: TRBV15
size: -
J: TRBJ1-1
D: TRBD1
CDR3: CATSRPLNRQGGVRTEAFF
DNA: TGTGCCACCAGCAGACCACTAAATCGACAGGGAGGAGTTCGAACTGAAGCTTTCTTT

V: TRBV10-3
size: -
J: TRBJ1-3
D: -
CDR3: CAISAGDGEPGNTIYF
DNA: TGTGCCATCAGTGCTGGGGACGGAGAACCTGGAAACACCATATATTTT

V: TRBV7-9
size: -
J: TRBJ1-5
D: TRBD1
CDR3: CASSPEGASNQPQHF
DNA: TGTGCCAGCAGCCCGGAGGGGGCGAGCAATCAGCCCCAGCATTTT

V: TRBV2
size: -
J: TRBJ1-1
D: -
CDR3: CASSATGLNTEAFF
DNA: TGTGCCAGCAGCGCGACAGGATTGAACACTGAAGCTTTCTTT

V: TRBV28
size: -
J: TRBJ1-5
D: -
CDR3: CASKVGPINQPQHF
DNA: TGTGCCAGCAAAGTCGGACCGATCAATCAGCCCCAGCATTTT

V: TRBV5-4
size: -
J: TRBJ2-3
D: -
CDR3: CASSLVTGVGNTQYF
DNA: TGTGCCAGCAGCTTGGTTACGGGGGTGGGGAATACGCAGTATTTT

V: TRBV15
size: -
J: TRBJ1-2
D: -
CDR3: CATSRGRSGYTF
DNA: TGTGCCACCAGCAGAGGGAGGTCTGGCTACACCTTC

V: TRBV11-2
size: -
J: TRBJ1-1
D: -
CDR3: CASSSPPMNTEAFF
DNA: TGTGCCAGCAGCTCCCCCCCCATGAACACTGAAGCTTTCTTT

V: TRBV5-1
size: -
J: TRBJ1-1
D: TRBD1
CDR3: CASMTGSNTEAFF
DNA: TGCGCCAGCATGACAGGGTCGAACACTGAAGCTTTCTTT

V: TRBV4-1
size: once
J: TRBJ1-5
D: TRBD1
CDR3: CASSFDRVRQPQHF
DNA: TGCGCCAGCAGCTTTGACAGGGTTCGTCAGCCCCAGCATTTT

V: TRBV15
size: -
J: TRBJ1-5
D: -
CDR3: CATAPLGNNQPQHF
DNA: TGTGCCACCGCCCCCTTAGGAAACAATCAGCCCCAGCATTTT

V: TRBV27
size: -
J: TRBJ2-1
D: TRBD1
CDR3: CASSSDRWNEQFF
DNA: TGTGCCAGCAGTTCGGACAGGTGGAATGAGCAGTTCTTC

V: TRBV18
size: -
J: TRBJ1-4
D: TRBD1
CDR3: CASSSTTGAATNEKLFF
DNA: TGTGCCAGCTCATCAACGACAGGGGCCGCAACTAATGAAAAACTGTTTTTT

V: TRBV29-1
size: -
J: TRBJ2-3
D: -
CDR3: CSAPGGFSTDTQYF
DNA: TGCAGCGCCCCGGGGGGCTTTAGCACAGATACGCAGTATTTT

V: TRBV27
size: -
J: TRBJ1-5
D: -
CDR3: CASRSLGQGNQPQHF
DNA: TGTGCCAGCAGATCCCTTGGACAAGGCAATCAGCCCCAGCATTTT

V: TRBV6-6
size: -
J: TRBJ2-3
D: -
CDR3: CASSYSIDTQYF
DNA: TGTGCCAGCAGTTACTCCATAGATACGCAGTATTTT

V: TRBV11-2
size: -
J: TRBJ2-3
D: -
CDR3: CASSEAPPGGGKDTQYF
DNA: TGTGCCAGCAGCGAGGCCCCGCCGGGGGGCGGGAAAGATACGCAGTATTTT

V: TRBV5-1
size: few
J: TRBJ1-2
D: -
CDR3: CASSLAEPLVYGYTF
DNA: TGCGCCAGCAGCTTGGCGGAACCTTTAGTTTATGGCTACACCTTC

V: TRBV29-1
size: -
J: TRBJ1-3
D: -
CDR3: CSSRGGASDTIYF
DNA: TGCAGCTCCCGAGGAGGGGCTTCTGACACCATATATTTT

V: TRBV10-3
size: -
J: TRBJ1-2
D: TRBD1
CDR3: CAIRPGQGAGGDGYTF
DNA: TGTGCCATCAGACCGGGACAGGGGGCCGGAGGCGATGGCTACACCTTC

V: TRBV7-9
size: few
J: TRBJ2-5
D: -
CDR3: CASSPVAEETQYF
DNA: TGTGCCAGCAGCCCCGTTGCCGAAGAGACCCAGTACTTC

V: TRBV12-3/TRBV12-4
size: -
J: TRBJ1-2
D: -
CDR3: CASSFGEYGYTF
DNA: TGTGCCAGCAGTTTTGGGGAGTATGGCTACACCTTC

V: TRBV3-1/TRBV3-2
size: -
J: TRBJ2-7
D: TRBD1
CDR3: CASSQGTGGYEQYF
DNA: TGTGCCAGCAGCCAAGGGACAGGGGGATACGAGCAGTACTTC

V: TRBV7-3
size: -
J: TRBJ1-1
D: -
CDR3: CASSYYGEVTEAFF
DNA: TGTGCCAGCAGCTACTACGGGGAGGTAACTGAAGCTTTCTTT

V: TRBV20-1
size: -
J: TRBJ1-1
D: -
CDR3: CSASLGPEAFF
DNA: TGCAGTGCTAGTTTGGGGCCTGAAGCTTTCTTT

V: TRBV2
size: -
J: TRBJ2-3
D: -
CDR3: CASRFGRDTQYF
DNA: TGTGCCAGCAGATTTGGCCGGGATACGCAGTATTTT

V: TRBV3-1/TRBV3-2
size: -
J: TRBJ2-5
D: -
CDR3: CASGRGARREETQYF
DNA: TGTGCCAGCGGAAGGGGGGCCCGAAGGGAAGAGACCCAGTACTTC

V: TRBV7-2
size: -
J: TRBJ2-1
D: -
CDR3: CASSPKGAGAGRGNEQFF
DNA: TGTGCCAGCAGCCCCAAGGGTGCGGGGGCCGGGCGCGGCAATGAGCAGTTCTTC

V: TRBV7-3
size: once
J: TRBJ1-5
D: -
CDR3: CASSTQGGGNQPQHF
DNA: TGTGCCAGCAGCACCCAAGGGGGGGGCAATCAGCCCCAGCATTTT

V: TRBV3-1/TRBV3-2
size: -
J: TRBJ2-4
D: TRBD2
CDR3: CASSRVREGSMAKNIQYF
DNA: TGTGCCAGCAGCCGTGTGAGGGAGGGGAGTATGGCCAAAAACATTCAGTACTTC

V: TRBV5-8
size: -
J: TRBJ1-3
D: -
CDR3: CASSLSRGISGNTIYF
DNA: TGTGCCAGCAGCTTGTCGAGGGGTATCTCTGGAAACACCATATATTTT

V: TRBV6-5
size: -
J: TRBJ1-6
D: -
CDR3: CASSPRATGSPLHF
DNA: TGTGCCAGCAGTCCCCGGGCTACGGGTTCACCCCTCCACTTT

V: TRBV5-1
size: -
J: TRBJ2-2
D: -
CDR3: CASSSALNTGELFF
DNA: TGCGCCAGCAGCTCTGCTCTTAACACCGGGGAGCTGTTTTTT

V: TRBV19
size: -
J: TRBJ1-1
D: -
CDR3: CASSPQTVNTEAFF
DNA: TGTGCCAGTAGTCCGCAGACAGTGAACACTGAAGCTTTCTTT

V: TRBV7-2
size: -
J: TRBJ2-2
D: TRBD1
CDR3: CASSGTGEGGELFF
DNA: TGTGCCAGCTCAGGGACAGGGGAGGGCGGGGAGCTGTTTTTT

V: TRBV3-1/TRBV3-2
size: -
J: TRBJ1-1
D: -
CDR3: CASSQDIGVNTEAFF
DNA: TGTGCCAGCAGCCAAGATATCGGGGTCAACACTGAAGCTTTCTTT

V: TRBV5-8
size: few
J: TRBJ2-2
D: -
CDR3: CASRRTSVGELFF
DNA: TGTGCCAGCAGGAGGACCTCCGTCGGGGAGCTGTTTTTT

V: TRBV11-2
size: -
J: TRBJ2-7
D: -
CDR3: CASSLAFPAYEQYF
DNA: TGTGCCAGCAGCTTAGCTTTCCCAGCCTACGAGCAGTACTTC

V: TRBV13
size: -
J: TRBJ2-7
D: TRBD2
CDR3: CASSPGGYGSYEQYF
DNA: TGTGCCAGCAGTCCCGGGGGGTACGGATCCTACGAGCAGTACTTC

V: TRBV3-1/TRBV3-2
size: once
J: TRBJ1-1
D: -
CDR3: CASSQGPPLPFF
DNA: TGTGCCAGCAGCCAGGGCCCCCCTTTACCTTTCTTT

V: TRBV30
size: -
J: TRBJ2-7
D: TRBD1
CDR3: CAWSYRDRDLREQYF
DNA: TGTGCCTGGAGCTACCGGGACAGGGATCTCCGCGAGCAGTACTTC

V: TRBV7-2
size: -
J: TRBJ1-4
D: -
CDR3: CASSPRLGGTMNEKLFF
DNA: TGTGCCAGCAGCCCGCGCCTGGGGGGGACGATGAATGAAAAACTGTTTTTT